This T cell receptor beta chain was recorded in a study of cytomegalovirus exposure and HLA in healthy donors (dated 2017 in TCRdb). For context, the study as a whole: According to an earlier analysis of several hundred of the donors, some 180 million T cells yielded some 120 million unique TCR beta sequences and 276 Gb of sequence data. An early release that covered fewer than 750 HLA-typed donors contained approximately 300 gigabases of sequencing data and about 93 million unique TCR sequences. Of the 300 to 500 genotyped donors, approximately 81% were placed in the genetic ancestry cluster associated with self-reported Caucasian donors. The study aimed to test whether signatures of past pathogen exposure could be identified by cataloging public T cell receptors. Using immunosequencing, the study profiled T cell repertoires from around 670 subjects and related those repertoires to cytomegalovirus serostatus. A separate validation cohort of 100 to 150 different subjects was used in addition to the approximately 700-subject first cohort. To predict cytomegalovirus infection status, the study brought together high-throughput TCR immunosequencing, statistical association of individual TCRs with disease status, and machine learning. A later analysis re-examined previously published TCR beta repertoires from hundreds of donors and added high-resolution HLA genotyping to investigate patterns of TCR occurrence. The later analysis used no new phenotypic data to find candidate immune exposures, relying instead on TCR beta sequences and their occurrence across donors. In an earlier analysis of roughly 600 of the donors, high-throughput TCR beta sequencing was used to judge whether each TCR beta V gene segment behaved as functional or pseudogenic. Alongside the repertoire data, information on donor age, sex, ethnicity and CMV serostatus was compiled. A later genetic analysis used genome-wide SNP genotypes for about 55% of the 666 donors, treating that subset as a discovery cohort. All discovery cohort repertoires had been generated on a single sequencing platform. HLA typing covered class I and class II loci at four-digit resolution. Typing coverage varied by locus: roughly 629-630 donors for A, B, C, DRB1 and DQB1; some 520 for DQA1; over 600 for DPA1; roughly 450 for DPB1. Several DR-DQ haplotypes were treated as single units for association and clustering because of strong linkage in the cohort. Among several hundred genotyped donors of the cohort, an average of around 250,000 unique TCR beta nucleotide sequences was sequenced per donor, of which approximately 18% were non-productive.

Details on this clone: The antigen this receptor binds is unknown. Base quality data are lacking; no much larger clone is found one base away.

From its cysteine to its phenylalanine, the CDR3 spans 15 amino acids. Kept here is only the CDR3 DNA, which spans 45 bases and is read in frame from base 1. The germline V and J ends show losses of 9 bases and 4 bases respectively, and no gene match explains 6 bases of the junction. Reading the germline V gene gives CDR1 MDHEN and CDR2 SYDVKM. Library prep was done by the immunoSEQ multiplex PCR assay. The multiplex PCR relied on a mix of 60 forward primers for TCR Vbeta segments and 13 reverse primers for TCR Jbeta segments. The CDR3 region of rearranged TCR beta genes was amplified from genomic DNA with a multiplex PCR assay. The amplified TCR beta libraries were sequenced on the Illumina HiSeq System as 87-base-pair reads. On the authors' methods: In a later analysis, tens of millions of unique TCR beta chains were counted across the 500 to 700 repertoires, and about 9.9 million of these chains were shared by at least two donors. Raw reads were error-corrected and collapsed into unique sequences by a nearest-neighbor algorithm in which closely related sequences were merged to remove PCR and sequencing errors. CDR3 sequences were aligned to IMGT reference sequences to assign V, D and J gene segments. Each retained sequence needed at least a six-nucleotide match to both a V gene segment and a J gene segment. A rearrangement was called productive if the CDR3 had no stop codons and remained in frame with V and J, and every other rearrangement was called non-productive. CDR3 was defined according to IMGT convention as the region running from the second conserved V-encoded cysteine to the conserved J-encoded phenylalanine. The earlier analysis of about 530 of the donors excluded any sequence lacking an unambiguous match to a single V gene segment. In an earlier analysis of more than 500 of the donors, a V segment was called functional when productive rearrangements were above 56.7%, and segregating when the standard deviation between donors exceeded 5%. A statistical classification framework was built for diagnosing cytomegalovirus status from the catalog of TCR beta chain sequences. In a later analysis, TCR nucleotide sequences were compared against IMGT/GENE-DB human TR gene sequences so that V and J genes could be assigned. The TCRdist pipeline was used in a later analysis to assign CDR3 sequences and most-parsimonious VDJ recombination scenarios. In a later analysis, each TCR beta chain was defined by its CDR3 amino acid sequence together with its V-gene family, and reads lacking a unique V-gene family were excluded. As a way to deal with suspected cross-contamination and a sequencing artifact, a later analysis dropped 592 nucleotide sequences that were highly shared and had low generation probability. In a later analysis, a clonal expansion index for each public chain was calculated from normalized within-repertoire ranks of inferred template counts. In a later analysis, generation probabilities were computed with a VDJ recombination model fitted to out-of-frame rearrangements, and the resulting probabilities were checked against IGoR. In a later analysis, hypergeometric tests were used to score TCR-TCR, TCR-HLA and TCR-CMV co-occurrence, with a repertoire-size bias correction applied to TCR pairs. False discovery rates were estimated in a later analysis by permuting HLA or CMV assignments 20 times. In a later analysis, co-occurring TCRs were grouped using DBSCAN, and TCRdist sequence similarity was added for clustering within HLA-allele-positive subsets. Co-occurrence clustering excluded repertoires with fewer than 30,000 or more than 120,000 public chains, plus five with anomalous nucleotide sharing. The source is immuneACCESS, and TCRdb retained only in-frame sequences with V and J called. Part of the clones is not carried over; for the studies checked, unresolved V genes explain less than half of this, and the remainder is unexplained. V, J and clone size reflect that table, while D and trimming were determined from the DNA. The sample table shows roughly 130,000 clones, and approximately 72% are seen once. 5.5% to 7.5% of the sample is held by the ten biggest clonotypes.

The full study reports these points: The presence/absence analyses assumed that sequencing depth was roughly uniform across donors, and that assumption may not be true. Because HLA typing was missing for some donors at each locus, association tests included only the typed subset. An earlier analysis of around 540 of the donors showed that most TCR beta V segments appeared in productive rearrangements either about 90% or about 30% of the time, which broadly matched IMGT annotations. The authors suggested that the approach could potentially be generalized to other disease states and immunological phenotypes. In both the original and validation cohorts, the classifier was reported to diagnose cytomegalovirus status with high specificity and sensitivity. The 87-base-pair reads could not distinguish some IMGT-functional V segments, including TRBV6-2 and TRBV6-3, so those segments were excluded. In the study, around 150 TCR beta chains were listed as associated with cytomegalovirus. Across donors, most TCR sequences were observed very rarely, whereas some public TCRs were present in many individuals. This cohort had only TCR beta chains sequenced, and the lack of alpha or paired-chain data limited which features could be detected. In a later analysis, several top co-occurrence clusters were reported to appear linked to parvovirus B19, influenza, CMV and Epstein-Barr virus. Specific HLA alleles were associated with 16,951 TCR beta sequences at a false discovery rate of 0.05 in a later analysis. A later genetic analysis associated a missense DCLRE1C variant with V-gene and J-gene trimming of TCR beta chains, and an independent cohort replicated the association. In a later analysis, HLA-associated TCR beta chains were found to be more clonally expanded and to have lower generation probabilities than equally common non-associated chains. When HLA alleles, especially DR and DQ, strongly co-occurred, TCR associations were difficult to assign to individual alleles. A further reported finding was that TCR beta sequences accurately predicted the HLA-A and HLA-B alleles for most subjects in the first cohort. A later genetic analysis reported fewer N-insertions in productive TCRs among donors in an Asian-associated ancestry cluster than the roughly 640-donor mean. A cluster of highly shared sequence variants was judged likely to represent a technical artifact of the sequencing pipeline. Linkage disequilibrium might explain the correlated functional status among segregating V segments, but an unknown experimental factor could not be excluded. For the cohort, immune exposure information was limited to CMV serostatus. In vitro tests confirmed that a few of the cytomegalovirus-associated TCR beta chains recognize cytomegalovirus antigens. The earlier analysis of almost 600 of the donors excluded roughly 16 rarely observed V segments, including chromosome 9 orphons, because counts were too low. According to a later analysis, most CMV-associated TCR beta chains appeared to be HLA-restricted, and the HLA associations seemed to be driven largely by CMV exposure. In a later analysis, the rate of TCR association differed among HLA loci, with DRB1 alleles having the most associated TCRs and HLA-C alleles having the fewest.

The cohort consisted of some 730 healthy bone marrow donors. At the time of sampling, every cohort member was nominally healthy, though immune exposures that went unrecorded were likely present. The donor was CMV seronegative and was included in the group of over 300 seronegative cohort members. A peripheral blood sample was provided by each donor, and peripheral blood mononuclear cells were used for TCR beta sequencing. Genomic DNA extraction from the blood cell samples was performed with the Qiagen DNeasy Blood Extraction Kit. The sequence joins TRBV28 to TRBJ2-5, and 15 junctional nucleotides match TRBD2. This receptor was taken from a woman aged 55-75 years in good health and CMV-seronegative. The sequencing input was PBMCs. In nucleotide form, the sequence is TGTGCCAGTGGACTAGCGGGGGGGGATCGAGAGACCCAGTACTTC. Its protein product is CASGLAGGDRETQYF.